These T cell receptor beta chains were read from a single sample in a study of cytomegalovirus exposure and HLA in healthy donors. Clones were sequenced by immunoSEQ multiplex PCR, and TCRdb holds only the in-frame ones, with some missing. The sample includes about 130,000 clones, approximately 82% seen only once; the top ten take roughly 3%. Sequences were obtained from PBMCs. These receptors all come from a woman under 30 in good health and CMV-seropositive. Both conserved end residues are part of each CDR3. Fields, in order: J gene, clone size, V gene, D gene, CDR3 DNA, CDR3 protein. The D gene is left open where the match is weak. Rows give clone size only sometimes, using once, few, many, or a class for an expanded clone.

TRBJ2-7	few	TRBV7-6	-	TGTGCCAGCAGCTTAGTAGGAGATGGCGAGCAGTACTTC	CASSLVGDGEQYF
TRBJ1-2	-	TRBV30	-	TGTGCCTGGAGTGTGAGGGCCTATGGCTACACCTTC	CAWSVRAYGYTF
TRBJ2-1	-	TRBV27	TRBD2	TGTGCCAGCGGACTTAGCGGGAGGGGGCATGAGCAGTTCTTC	CASGLSGRGHEQFF
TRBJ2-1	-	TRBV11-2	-	TGTGCCAGCAGCCAACGGGGGGACACCTACTGTGAGCAGTTCTTC	CASSQRGDTYCEQFF
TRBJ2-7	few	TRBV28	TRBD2	TGTGCCAGCAGTTTTCTTAGCGGGGGCTACGAGCAGTACTTC	CASSFLSGGYEQYF
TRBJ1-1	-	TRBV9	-	TGTGCCAGCAGCGTAGAAAAGGGGGACACTGAAGCTTTCTTT	CASSVEKGDTEAFF
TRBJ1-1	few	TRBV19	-	TGTGCCAGTAGTATGGCAGGCACTGAAGCTTTCTTT	CASSMAGTEAFF
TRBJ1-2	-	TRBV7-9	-	TGTGCCAGCAGCTTAGCGAATGAGCCAGCGCGTGGCTACACCTTC	CASSLANEPARGYTF
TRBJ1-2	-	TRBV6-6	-	TGTGCCAGCACCCTCGGGGAAGAGGGCTATGGCTACACCTTC	CASTLGEEGYGYTF
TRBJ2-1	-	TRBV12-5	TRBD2	TGTGCTAGTGGTTTGGTACTATTGGCGGGGGACCCCTACAATGAGCAGTTCTTC	CASGLVLLAGDPYNEQFF
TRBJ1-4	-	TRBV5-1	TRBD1	TGCGCCAGCAGCAAGGGACAGGGTGAAAAACTGTTTTTT	CASSKGQGEKLFF
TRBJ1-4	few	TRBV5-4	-	TGTGCCAGCAGCCCGGACGAGGGCCGGAATAATGAAAAACTGTTTTTT	CASSPDEGRNNEKLFF
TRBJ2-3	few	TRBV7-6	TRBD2	TGTGCCAGCAGCTTAGTTAGCGGGAGCCCAACAGATACGCAGTATTTT	CASSLVSGSPTDTQYF
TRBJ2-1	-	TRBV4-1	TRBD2	TGCGCCAGCAGCCCGATTATGAACGGGAGGGATGAGCAGTTCTTC	CASSPIMNGRDEQFF
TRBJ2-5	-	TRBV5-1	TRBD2	TGCGCCAGCAGCCTAGGGGTTGCGGGGGTCCAAGAGACCCAGTACTTC	CASSLGVAGVQETQYF
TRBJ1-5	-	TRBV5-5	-	TGTGCCAGCTCGGGGGGACCGGGGGCGGGTCAGCCCCAGCATTTT	CASSGGPGAGQPQHF